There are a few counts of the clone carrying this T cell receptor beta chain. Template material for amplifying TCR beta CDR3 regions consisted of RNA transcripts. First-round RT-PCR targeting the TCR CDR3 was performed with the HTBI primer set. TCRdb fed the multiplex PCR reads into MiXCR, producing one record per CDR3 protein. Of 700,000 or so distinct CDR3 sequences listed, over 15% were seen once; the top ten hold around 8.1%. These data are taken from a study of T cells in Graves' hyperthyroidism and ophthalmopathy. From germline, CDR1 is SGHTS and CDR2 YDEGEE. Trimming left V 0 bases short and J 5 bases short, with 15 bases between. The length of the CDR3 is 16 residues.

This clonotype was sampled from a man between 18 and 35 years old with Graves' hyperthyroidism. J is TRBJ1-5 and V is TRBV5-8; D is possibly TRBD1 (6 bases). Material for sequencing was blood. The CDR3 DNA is TGTGCCAGCAGCTTGGACAGGGAAGTTGTTGATCAGCCCCAGCATTTT. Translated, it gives CASSLDREVVDQPQHF.